The 32 T cell receptor beta chains below come from one sample, sequenced in a study of T cells in Graves' hyperthyroidism and ophthalmopathy. The source material, RNA transcripts, was used to amplify TCR beta CDR3 regions. First-round RT-PCR with HTBI primers amplified the TCR CDR3 region. MiXCR, applied by TCRdb to the multiplex PCR reads, yields one record per CDR3 protein. The sample shows some 250,000 distinct CDR3 sequences, 12% to 15% of them seen only once. Sequenced material: blood. Receptors were obtained from a woman aged 45-60 years with Graves' hyperthyroidism that later progressed to Graves' ophthalmopathy.

Many counts were recorded for this clonotype. The chain is built from TRBV20-1 and TRBJ2-3, with 8 bases fitting TRBD2. CDR1 DFQATT and CDR2 SNEGSKA come from the germline V gene (reference sequence). The trim removed 2 bases at V and 5 bases at J, leaving 9 bases unmatched. The CDR3 is made up of 15 amino acids. CDR3 sequence reads: CSARTSGTRGDTQYF. The CDR3 bases are TGCAGTGCTAGAACTAGCGGAACAAGAGGAGATACGCAGTATTTT.

This chain uses TRBV11-2 with TRBJ2-7; D might be TRBD2 (5 bases). This CDR3 comprises 14 residues. Trimming removed 2 bases from V and 3 bases from J, with 11 bases in between. The germline CDR1 and CDR2 sequences are SGHAT and FQNNGV. CDR3 DNA sequence: TGTGCCAGCAGCTTACCAATTACTAGCTACGAGCAGTACTTC. Translation gives CASSLPITSYEQYF.

This clonotype came up many times. V gene TRBV11-2 combines with J gene TRBJ2-1; a weak D match, TRBD2 (6 bases). This CDR3 spans 16 amino acids. Trimming removed 2 bases at V and 8 bases at J, with 19 bases between. Germline CDR1 is SGHAT and CDR2 is FQNNGV. The CDR3 loop reads CASSLRAGRLFDEQFF. The CDR3 coding sequence is TGTGCCAGCAGCTTACGGGCGGGGAGACTCTTTGATGAGCAGTTCTTC.

This clonotype was recorded at least ten times. The chain carries TRBV20-1 and TRBJ2-3, with D possibly TRBD1 on 5 matching bases. There are 13 residues in the CDR3. Germline CDR1 reads DFQATT; CDR2 reads SNEGSKA (reference sequence). The V end was cut by 6 bases, the J end by 2 bases, with 12 bases between. The CDR3 DNA sequence: TGCAGTGCCGGACACCCCCCCACAGATACGCAGTATTTT. Its protein product is CSAGHPPTDTQYF.

A note on this clonotype: A junction end diverges from the germline sequence, so it may reflect a read error. The rearrangement joins TRBV24-1 to TRBJ1-4; D remains ambiguous. CDR1 and CDR2 (germline): KGHDR, SFDVKD. The CDR3 is made up of 14 amino acids. The CDR3 sequence: CATSEGGSNEKLSF. CDR3 bases: TGTGCCACCAGTGAAGGAGGGAGTAATGAAAAACTGTCTTTT.

The chain is built from TRBV7-6 and TRBJ2-3; D unclear. V was clipped by 7 bases and J by 0 bases, with 8 bases between them. Germline CDR1 and CDR2: SGHVS and FNYEAQ. The CDR3 has 13 amino acids. In nucleotides, the CDR3 is TGTGCCAGCATGGCGGCTAGCACAGATACGCAGTATTTT. Encoded protein: CASMAASTDTQYF.

This clonotype was seen repeatedly, ten times or more. The J gene is TRBJ2-1, the V gene TRBV5-1; D tentatively fits TRBD1 or TRBD2 (6 bases each). V was trimmed by 7 bases and J by 5 bases, leaving 16 bases between them. Germline V lookup: CDR1 SGHRS, CDR2 YFSETQ. This CDR3 spans 14 amino acids. As DNA, the CDR3 is TGCGCCAGCCGGGGGCTAGCGCCCGACAATGAGCAGTTCTTC. It encodes CASRGLAPDNEQFF. The entire variable domain, with the rest obtained from reference TRBV5-1 and TRBJ2-1, is as follows: KAGVTQTPRYLIKTRGQQVTLSCSPISGHRSVSWYQQTPGQGLQFLFEYFSETQRNKGNFPGRFSGRQFSNSRSEMNVSTLELGDSALYLCASRGLAPDNEQFFGPGTRLTVL.

This clonotype was observed a handful of times. This rearrangement joins TRBV5-6 to TRBJ1-1, with D possibly being TRBD1 (5 bases). The CDR3 sequence is 15 residues long. Germline values: CDR1 SGHDT, CDR2 YYEEEE. With 2 bases removed from V and 8 bases from J, the gap between germline ends came to 19 bases. The CDR3 DNA reads TGTGCCAGCAGCTTATTATGGGGGACGGCAGTGGAAGCTTTCTTT. Translation gives CASSLLWGTAVEAFF. The entire variable domain, with the rest obtained from reference TRBV5-6 and TRBJ1-1, is as follows: DAGVTQSPTHLIKTRGQQVTLRCSPKSGHDTVSWYQQALGQGPQFIFQYYEEEERQRGNFPDRFSGHQFPNYSSELNVNALLLGDSALYLCASSLLWGTAVEAFFGQGTRLTVV.

About this clonotype: A much larger clone lies a single base off, so this may be a read error. The chain links TRBV7-3 to TRBJ2-3; 7 bases are shared with TRBD1. The germline gives CDR1 SGHTA, CDR2 FQGTGA. The CDR3 covers 15 residues. Trimming removed 7 bases from V and 0 bases from J; junction bases left unmatched: 7. This CDR3 is CASNLGDSSTDTQYF. For the CDR3, the DNA is TGTGCCAGCAACCTAGGGGACAGTAGCACAGATACGCAGTATTTT.

This clonotype was seen at least ten times. V and J are TRBV12-3 or TRBV12-4 and TRBJ2-3; possibly TRBD2 for D (5 bases). V lost 5 bases to trimming and J lost 0 bases, with 9 bases between them. The length of the CDR3 is 14 residues. The DNA of the CDR3 is TGTGCCAGCAGTAGGACGGGGAGCACAGATACGCAGTATTTT. Protein sequence: CASSRTGSTDTQYF.

The table lists this clonotype with many counts. The chain joins TRBV28 to TRBJ2-7, with D hard to call. Trimming took off 5 bases at V and 7 bases at J, with 15 bases between the two ends. CDR1 is MDHEN, CDR2 SYDVKM, per germline. This CDR3 spans 13 amino acids. CDR3 residues: CASSRHGSREQYF. The CDR3, as DNA: TGTGCCAGCAGTCGCCACGGGTCGAGAGAGCAGTACTTC.

This clonotype was counted many times. The CDR3 region has the DNA TGTGCCAGCAGCCATCGGACTAGGGCGGAGACCCAGTACTTC. Encoded protein: CASSHRTRAETQYF. The chain has TRBV7-8 and TRBJ2-5; 7 positions agree with TRBD2. Germline CDR1 is SGHVS and CDR2 is FQNEAQ. This CDR3 has 14 amino acids. V gave up 5 bases and J gave up 5 bases; unmatched junction bases: 8.

This chain joins TRBV6-2 or TRBV6-3 and TRBJ2-2; maybe TRBD2 (7 bases). Germline CDR1 is MNHEY and CDR2 is SVGEGT. This CDR3 region has 13 residues. With 8 bases removed from V and 6 bases from J, the gap between germline ends came to 13 bases. CDR3 in amino acids: CASQRGGPGELFF. CDR3 DNA sequence: TGTGCCAGCCAAAGGGGGGGTCCCGGGGAGCTGTTTTTT.

The V and J genes are TRBV5-1 and TRBJ1-2; 9 nucleotides align to TRBD1. The CDR3 contains 16 residues. Germline V gene sequence: CDR1 SGHRS, CDR2 YFSETQ. V dropped 7 bases and J dropped 3; count of bases not matched to a gene: 13. CDR3 sequence reads: CASRYLETGGDYGYTF. In DNA, the CDR3 is TGCGCCAGCCGATACCTAGAGACAGGGGGAGACTATGGCTACACCTTC.

This chain links TRBV20-1 with TRBJ1-2; possible D gene TRBD1, 5 bases. Germline V gene data show CDR1 as DFQATT and CDR2 as SNEGSKA (reference sequence). The CDR3 totals 12 residues. V lost 6 bases and J 7 bases, leaving 15 bases between the germline ends. Written as DNA, the CDR3 is TGCAGTGCCCCAGGGTTTGCATCTGGCTACACCTTC. Its protein is CSAPGFASGYTF.

This clonotype was picked up many times. This sequence joins TRBV2 and TRBJ2-3, with 10 nucleotides matching TRBD1. This CDR3 region has 18 residues. CDR1 and CDR2 from the germline V gene are SNHLY and FYNNEI. The ends lost 5 bases at V and 2 bases at J; junction bases unmatched: 13. The CDR3 DNA reads TGTGCCAGCAGTTGGGACAGGGGCTCCCAAACACACACAGATACGCAGTATTTT. It encodes CASSWDRGSQTHTDTQYF.

This clonotype was picked up many times. The chain employs TRBV24-1 and TRBJ2-3, with TRBD1 matching over 7 bases. From germline, CDR1 is KGHDR and CDR2 SFDVKD. The CDR3 length is 17 residues. The J segment lost 2 bases and the V segment lost 3 bases, leaving 10 bases of the junction unmatched. The CDR3 nucleotides are TGTGCCACCAGTGATGTAGCCGGGACAGAAAACACAGATACGCAGTATTTT. Translated: CATSDVAGTENTDTQYF.

This clonotype has just a few counts. The chain has TRBV2 and TRBJ2-3; D assignment may be TRBD1 or TRBD2 (5 bases each). The germline V gene encodes CDR1 SNHLY and CDR2 FYNNEI. The CDR3 consists of 15 residues. V was clipped by 7 bases and J by 4 bases, with 18 bases between them. The chain's CDR3 is CASIKGIGASDTQYF. Written as DNA, the CDR3 is TGTGCCAGCATAAAGGGAATCGGGGCATCAGATACGCAGTATTTT.

In this sample, this clonotype turned up many times. The chain links TRBV2 to TRBJ1-1, with D unresolved. Germline V lookup: CDR1 SNHLY, CDR2 FYNNEI. The CDR3 contains 13 residues. The ends were cut back, 4 bases at V and 5 bases at J, with 11 bases in the middle. CDR3 DNA sequence: TGTGCCAGCAGTGTGGGCCCTCGGACTGAAGCTTTCTTT. This translates into CASSVGPRTEAFF. Full variable domain (rest looked up from reference TRBV2 and TRBJ1-1): EPEVTQTPSHQVTQMGQEVILRCVPISNHLYFYWYRQILGQKVEFLVSFYNNEISEKSEIFDDQFSVERPDGSNFTLKIRSTKLEDSAMYFCASSVGPRTEAFFGQGTRLTVV.

V gene TRBV7-2 combines with J gene TRBJ2-7; 7 bases match TRBD2. Germline assignment: CDR1 SGHTA and CDR2 FQGNSA. The CDR3 sequence is 17 residues long. V dropped 7 bases and J dropped 0; count of bases not matched to a gene: 15. DNA of the CDR3: TGTGCCAGCACCCCCATCGGGGGGTTCTCGATCTCCTACGAGCAGTACTTC. Translating it yields CASTPIGGFSISYEQYF. The variable domain in full, with the rest retrieved from reference TRBV7-2 and TRBJ2-7, is GAGVSQSPSNKVTEKGKDVELRCDPISGHTALYWYRQSLGQGLEFLIYFQGNSAPDKSGLPSDRFSAERTGGSVSTLTIQRTQQEDSAVYLCASTPIGGFSISYEQYFGPGTRLTVT.

This clonotype was seen many times. V gene TRBV28 combines with J gene TRBJ2-3; D is unclear. Germline lookup yields CDR1 MDHEN and CDR2 SYDVKM. The germline V and J ends were trimmed by 7 bases and 3 bases, with 14 bases remaining between them. The CDR3 runs 14 residues. In DNA, the CDR3 is TGTGCCAGCACCTACCATCAGATAACAGATACGCAGTATTTT. This codes for CASTYHQITDTQYF.

This clonotype showed up many times. This chain connects TRBV10-3 to TRBJ2-7; D may be TRBD1 (5 bases). Trimming pared 6 bases from V and 5 bases from J, leaving 17 bases between. CDR1 and CDR2 (germline): ENHRY, SYGVKD. The CDR3 contains 14 residues. The CDR3 nucleotides are TGTGCCATCAGCGCGCAGGGCGCCGGGCACGAGCAGTACTTC. Amino acids: CAISAQGAGHEQYF.

At least ten counts were recorded for this clonotype. This rearrangement joins TRBV25-1 to TRBJ2-5, with D perhaps TRBD2 (6 bases). The CDR3 totals 15 residues. Trimming shortened V by 8 bases and J by 5 bases, and 21 bases separated the two germline ends. Germline V CDR1 and CDR2: MGHDK, SYGVNS. CDR3 DNA sequence: TGTGCCAGCGCCTCGACAGCCGGGGGATGGGAGACCCAGTACTTC. Translation gives CASASTAGGWETQYF.

This clonotype was counted at least ten times. The chain employs TRBV3-1 and TRBJ2-5, with D possibly being TRBD1 or TRBD2 (6 bases each). Deletions cut 2 bases from V and 1 base from J, with 14 bases between. The CDR3 is made up of 16 amino acids. Germline V CDR1 and CDR2: LGHDT, YNNKEL (reference sequence). CDR3 residues: CASSQSSRGLQETQYF. CDR3 nucleotides: TGTGCCAGCAGCCAATCCTCCAGGGGACTCCAAGAGACCCAGTACTTC.

This clonotype was counted many times. The rearrangement uses TRBV10-2 and TRBJ2-3, with unresolved D. Germline CDR1 reads WSHSY; CDR2 reads SAAADI. The CDR3 sequence is 12 residues long. V was cut by 6 bases and J by 7 bases, with 11 bases left in between. CDR3 amino acids: CASRDPRYTQYF. The DNA for the CDR3 is TGCGCCAGCAGGGACCCTAGATATACGCAGTATTTT.

This clonotype came up many times. V gene TRBV2 combines with J gene TRBJ1-6; D gene ambiguous. The CDR3 loop spans 14 amino acids. Between the trimmed V and J ends, which lost 4 bases and 11 bases, there was a span of 15 bases. The germline V gene has CDR1 SNHLY and CDR2 FYNNEI. The CDR3 DNA is TGTGCCAGCAGTGTTTTAACGGCGGAAGCACCCCTCCACTTT. Translated, it gives CASSVLTAEAPLHF.

This clonotype was observed at least ten times. V usage is TRBV5-1 and J usage is TRBJ2-3, with D possibly being TRBD1 (5 bases). Deletions cut 4 bases from V and 0 bases from J, with 9 bases between. Germline lookup yields CDR1 SGHRS and CDR2 YFSETQ. This CDR3 is built from 14 residues. CDR3 protein: CASSKGASTDTQYF. The DNA of the CDR3 is TGCGCCAGCAGCAAAGGGGCTAGCACAGATACGCAGTATTTT.

There are many counts of this clonotype. This chain connects TRBV28 to TRBJ2-7, with D unclear. Trimming cost V 5 bases and J 4 bases, with 9 bases left between them. There are 12 residues in the CDR3. CDR1 and CDR2 from the germline V gene are MDHEN and SYDVKM. This chain's CDR3 is CASSPLSYEQYF. The CDR3 DNA sequence: TGTGCCAGCAGTCCCCTTTCATACGAGCAGTACTTC. Full variable domain (remainder filled in from reference TRBV28 and TRBJ2-7): DVKVTQSSRYLVKRTGEKVFLECVQDMDHENMFWYRQDPGLGLRLIYFSYDVKMKEKGDIPEGYSVSREKKERFSLILESASTNQTSMYLCASSPLSYEQYFGPGTRLTVT.

This clonotype was observed at least ten times. This rearrangement joins TRBV7-9 to TRBJ1-2, with 12 bases fitting TRBD1. The J segment lost 4 bases and the V segment lost 1 base, leaving 4 bases of the junction unmatched. CDR1 SEHNR and CDR2 FQNEAQ come from the germline V gene (reference sequence). This CDR3 comprises 16 residues. In DNA, the CDR3 is TGTGCCAGCAGCTTAGGGGACAGGGGGCGAGGCTATGGCTACACCTTC. Its translation is CASSLGDRGRGYGYTF. The variable domain in full, with the rest retrieved from reference TRBV7-9 and TRBJ1-2, is DTGVSQNPRHKITKRGQNVTFRCDPISEHNRLYWYRQTLGQGPEFLTYFQNEAQLEKSRLLSDRFSAERPKGSFSTLEIQRTEQGDSAMYLCASSLGDRGRGYGYTFGSGTRLTVV.

The chain combines TRBV24-1 with TRBJ2-1, with unresolved D. From germline, CDR1 is KGHDR and CDR2 SFDVKD. The ends were cut back, 6 bases at V and 0 bases at J, with 8 bases in the middle. The CDR3 extends over 14 amino acids. The CDR3 sequence is CATSSRYSYNEQFF. As DNA, the CDR3 is TGTGCCACCAGTAGCAGGTACTCCTACAATGAGCAGTTCTTC.

This clonotype showed up just a few times. The genes are TRBV6-1 and TRBJ1-5; D unresolved. The CDR3 is 14 amino acids. Germline loops: CDR1 MNHNS, CDR2 SASEGT. Trimming shortened V by 0 bases and J by 4 bases, and 7 bases separated the two germline ends. This CDR3 is CASSEAHSNQPQHF. CDR3 sequence (DNA): TGTGCCAGCAGTGAAGCCCACAGTAATCAGCCCCAGCATTTT.

Ten or more counts support this clonotype. The rearrangement links TRBV3-1 to TRBJ1-4; no clear D gene. CDR1 and CDR2 (germline): LGHDT, YNNKEL (reference sequence). Trimming pared 4 bases from V and 8 bases from J, leaving 14 bases between. The CDR3 is made up of 14 amino acids. The CDR3 DNA is TGTGCCAGCAGCCTTCGCGGGGTGGTGGAAAAACTGTTTTTT. Protein product: CASSLRGVVEKLFF.